The clone carrying this T cell receptor beta chain was recorded at least ten times. Using unique molecular identifiers, the investigators prepared the TCRbeta library. TCRdb re-called the PCR reads with MiXCR, one entry per CDR3 protein. The profile shows a few hundred thousand distinct CDR3 sequences, 9.7% of them singletons. CDR1 and CDR2 (germline): SGHKS, YYEKEE (reference sequence). This CDR3 is 15 amino acids long. V was pared by 4 bases and J by 6 bases, with 16 bases between. The source of the sample is a study of T-cell reconstitution after alpha-beta-depleted transplantation in children. The V gene is TRBV5-5, the J gene TRBJ1-4, with unresolved D. The TCR was taken from a human donor who donated a stem cell graft to a child with SCID. The source material was PBMCs from the stem cell graft donor, sampled from the stem cell graft. CDR3 residues: CASSLDPSSDEKLFF. The CDR3 DNA sequence: TGTGCCAGCAGCCTAGACCCTAGTTCGGATGAAAAACTGTTTTTT.